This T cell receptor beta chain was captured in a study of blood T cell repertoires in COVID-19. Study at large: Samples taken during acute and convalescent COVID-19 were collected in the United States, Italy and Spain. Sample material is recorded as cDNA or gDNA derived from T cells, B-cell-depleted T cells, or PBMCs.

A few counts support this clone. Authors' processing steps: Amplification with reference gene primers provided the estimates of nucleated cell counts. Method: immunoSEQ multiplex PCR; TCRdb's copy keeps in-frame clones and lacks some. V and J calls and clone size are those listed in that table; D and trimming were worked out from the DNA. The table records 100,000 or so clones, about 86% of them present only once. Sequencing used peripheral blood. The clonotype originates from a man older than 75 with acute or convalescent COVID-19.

The CDR3 nucleotides read TGTGCCAGCAGCCGCGGACAGGACCGCGAAAAACTGTTTTTT. The encoded protein is CASSRGQDREKLFF. The J gene is TRBJ1-4, the V gene TRBV28, with 7 bases matching TRBD1. Germline V gene data show CDR1 as MDHEN and CDR2 as SYDVKM. The CDR3 has 14 amino acids. Trimming at V came to 6 bases and at J to 8 bases, leaving 9 bases not matched to a gene.